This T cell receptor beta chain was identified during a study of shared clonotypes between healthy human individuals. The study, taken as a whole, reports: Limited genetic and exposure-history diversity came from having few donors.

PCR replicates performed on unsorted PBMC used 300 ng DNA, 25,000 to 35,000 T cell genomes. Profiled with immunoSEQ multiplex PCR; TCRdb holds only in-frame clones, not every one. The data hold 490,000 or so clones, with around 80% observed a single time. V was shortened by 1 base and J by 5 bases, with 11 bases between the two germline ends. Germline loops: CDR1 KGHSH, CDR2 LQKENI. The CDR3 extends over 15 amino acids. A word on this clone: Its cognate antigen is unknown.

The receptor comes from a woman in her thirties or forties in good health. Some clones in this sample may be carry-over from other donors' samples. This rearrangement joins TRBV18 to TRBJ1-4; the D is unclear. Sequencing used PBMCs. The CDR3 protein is CASSPLNGLNEKLFF. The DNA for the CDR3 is TGTGCCAGCTCACCACTCAACGGATTAAATGAAAAACTGTTTTTT.